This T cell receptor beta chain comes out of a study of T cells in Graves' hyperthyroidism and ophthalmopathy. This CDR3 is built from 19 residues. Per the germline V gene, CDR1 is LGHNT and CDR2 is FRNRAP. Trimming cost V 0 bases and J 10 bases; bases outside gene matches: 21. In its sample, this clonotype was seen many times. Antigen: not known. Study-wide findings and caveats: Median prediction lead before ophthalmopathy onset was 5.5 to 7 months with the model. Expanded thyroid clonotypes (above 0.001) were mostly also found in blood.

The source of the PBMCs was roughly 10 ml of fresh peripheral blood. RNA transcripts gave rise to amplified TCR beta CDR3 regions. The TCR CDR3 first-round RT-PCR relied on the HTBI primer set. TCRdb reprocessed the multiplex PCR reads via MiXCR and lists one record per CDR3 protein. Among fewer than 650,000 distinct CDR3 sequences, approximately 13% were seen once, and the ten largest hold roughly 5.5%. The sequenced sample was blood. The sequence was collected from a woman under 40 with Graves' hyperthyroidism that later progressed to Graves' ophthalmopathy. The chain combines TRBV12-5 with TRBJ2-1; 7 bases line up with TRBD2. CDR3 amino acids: CASGLVTLTSGVFPKEQFF. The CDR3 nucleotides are TGTGCTAGTGGTTTGGTCACCCTTACGAGCGGGGTTTTCCCCAAGGAGCAGTTCTTC.